This T cell receptor (beta chain) came from a study of T-cell memory formation after mild COVID-19. The junction had 4 bases not matched to a gene; V was cut back by 4 bases and J by 5 bases. CDR1 is SGHRS and CDR2 is YFSETQ in the germline V gene. The CDR3 covers 14 residues. Each CDR3 protein gets one entry after TCRdb re-called the 5' RACE reads with MiXCR. The sample comprises roughly 620,000 distinct CDR3 sequences, 18% of which are singletons, and around 12% rests with the top ten. This chain joins TRBV5-1 and TRBJ2-2; the match to TRBD2 covers 8 bases. The sequencing sample was made of PBMCs or a T cell subset sorted from them (not recorded which). The TCR was taken from an adult woman who had mild COVID-19 (a few samples of this study predate the infection). Cell type and time point are not known. The CDR3 sequence is CASSEGLGTGELFF. DNA for the CDR3: TGCGCCAGCAGCGAGGGACTAGGAACCGGGGAGCTGTTTTTT.